The 21 T cell receptor beta chains given below trace back to one sample, sequenced in a study of blood T cell repertoires in COVID-19. Only in-frame clones appear in the TCRdb table, and some are missing; sequencing was by immunoSEQ multiplex PCR. The table includes more than 45,000 clones, 70% to 90% detected once. Sequencing was carried out using peripheral blood. The source of these receptors is a woman aged 70-85 years with active COVID-19.

This sequence joins TRBV27 and TRBJ2-7, with D possibly being TRBD1 (6 bases). CDR1 and CDR2 from the germline V gene are MNHEY and SMNVEV (reference sequence). The CDR3 runs 16 residues. V lost 5 bases to trimming and J lost 0 bases, with 17 bases between them. The CDR3 DNA follows: TGTGCCAGCAGTATCAGTCAGGGGACCATCTCCTACGAGCAGTACTTC. It codes for CASSISQGTISYEQYF.

The V and J genes are TRBV24-1 and TRBJ1-1; 9 positions agree with TRBD1. This CDR3 spans 17 amino acids. CDR1 is KGHDR, CDR2 SFDVKD, per germline. The junction had 16 bases not matched to a gene; V was cut back by 9 bases and J by 3 bases. This CDR3 reads CATRGPTGGYEDTEAFF. The CDR3 DNA reads as TGTGCCACCCGTGGCCCTACAGGGGGCTATGAGGACACTGAAGCTTTCTTT.

This clone came up once. The genes are TRBV10-3 and TRBJ1-2; no clear D gene. CDR1 is ENHRY and CDR2 is SYGVKD in the germline V gene. The CDR3 contains 19 residues. Trimming took off 0 bases at V and 0 bases at J, with 20 bases between the two ends. CDR3 region: CAISESTGGLLSANYGYTF. CDR3 bases: TGTGCCATCAGTGAGTCGACGGGAGGACTCCTTTCAGCTAACTATGGCTACACCTTC.

This chain links TRBV18 with TRBJ2-6, with D possibly being TRBD2 (5 bases). The germline gives CDR1 KGHSH, CDR2 LQKENI. Deletions cut 3 bases from V and 2 bases from J, with 8 bases between. The CDR3 contains 15 residues. The CDR3 sequence: CASSPAGAGANVLTF. In DNA, the CDR3 is TGTGCCAGCTCACCTGCGGGTGCTGGGGCCAACGTCCTGACTTTC.

The CDR3 region is CASSLVGSNEQFF. In DNA form, the CDR3 reads TGTGCCAGCAGCTTGGTGGGGAGCAATGAGCAGTTCTTC. The chain employs TRBV5-6 and TRBJ2-1, with D possibly matching TRBD2 (5 bases). V was cut by 0 bases and J by 6 bases, with 7 bases left in between. Per the germline V gene, CDR1 is SGHDT and CDR2 is YYEEEE. The length of the CDR3 is 13 residues.

This rearrangement joins TRBV10-3 to TRBJ2-7, with D possibly being TRBD1 (7 bases). Germline-derived CDR1 and CDR2 are ENHRY and SYGVKD. V lost 4 bases to trimming and J lost 5 bases, with 18 bases between them. The CDR3 runs 15 residues. The CDR3 region is CAISVEGALYDEQYF. The CDR3 DNA follows: TGTGCCATCAGTGTGGAGGGGGCCCTATACGACGAGCAGTACTTC.

The rearrangement links TRBV5-1 to TRBJ2-1, with D tentatively TRBD1 (6 bases). CDR3 length: 13 amino acids. With 1 base removed from V and 7 bases from J, the gap between germline ends came to 9 bases. In germline, CDR1 is SGHRS, CDR2 YFSETQ. The chain's CDR3 is CASSLQGLNEQFF. As DNA, the CDR3 is TGCGCCAGCAGCTTGCAGGGGTTGAATGAGCAGTTCTTC.

The chain carries TRBV6-5 and TRBJ1-1; 11 nucleotides match TRBD1. With V trimmed by 4 bases and J by 7 bases, 8 bases remained unmatched. The length of the CDR3 is 15 residues. CDR1 and CDR2 (germline): MNHEY, SVGAGI. CDR3 residues: CASSLDRGRTFEAFF. CDR3 DNA: TGTGCCAGCAGTTTGGACAGGGGGCGTACCTTTGAAGCTTTCTTT.

The chain uses TRBV5-1 and TRBJ1-4; TRBD1 matches at 10 bases. Germline trimming cut 6 bases from V and 5 bases from J; bases unmatched to any gene: 7. This CDR3 has 15 residues. Germline CDR1 and CDR2: SGHRS and YFSETQ. DNA for the CDR3: TGCGCCAGCACCACGACAGGGGGCGCGAATGAAAAACTGTTTTTT. It is translated as CASTTTGGANEKLFF.

The V call is TRBV6-6, the J call TRBJ2-7; a possible D gene is TRBD2 (5 bases). Germline V gene sequence: CDR1 MNHNY, CDR2 SVGAGI (reference sequence). This CDR3 comprises 15 residues. Deletions cut 4 bases from V and 0 bases from J, with 13 bases between. In DNA, the CDR3 is TGTGCCAGCAGTTCCGGCGGGCGGAGCTCCTACGAGCAGTACTTC. Its protein product is CASSSGGRSSYEQYF.

The chain joins TRBV21-1 to TRBJ1-2; no check of the table's D call, TRBD1, against the DNA was made. TRBV21-1 is a recognized pseudogene. This CDR3 spans 16 amino acids. The CDR3 DNA reads TGTGCCAGCAGCGCGCGTTGTAGGGGTTGCCCGTATGGCTACACCTTC. As protein: CASSARCRGCPYGYTF.

The V gene is TRBV9, the J gene TRBJ2-3; TRBD2 matches 9 bases. V was pared by 4 bases and J by 5 bases, with 5 bases of the junction left unmatched. In germline, CDR1 is SGDLS, CDR2 YYNGEE. The CDR3 totals 14 residues. The CDR3 loop is CASSHGTSQDTQYF. CDR3 bases: TGTGCCAGCAGCCATGGGACTAGCCAAGATACGCAGTATTTT. Full variable domain (remainder filled in from reference TRBV9 and TRBJ2-3): DSGVTQTPKHLITATGQRVTLRCSPRSGDLSVYWYQQSLDQGLQFLIQYYNGEERAKGNILERFSAQQFPDLHSELNLSSLELGDSALYFCASSHGTSQDTQYFGPGTRLTVL.

This clone was recorded once. V gene TRBV3-1 (or the pseudogene TRBV3-2) combines with J gene TRBJ2-7, with a possible D match to TRBD2 (6 bases). Germline V gene lookup returns CDR1 LGHDT and CDR2 YNNKEL (reference sequence). Between the trimmed V and J ends, which lost 3 bases and 2 bases, there was a span of 14 bases. There are 15 residues in the CDR3. The CDR3 DNA reads TGTGCCAGCAGCCACGGGGGAGAGGGCCCCTACGAGCAGTACTTC. Translation: CASSHGGEGPYEQYF.

The rearrangement links TRBV7-6 to TRBJ2-1, with 10 bases identical to TRBD1. CDR1 and CDR2 (germline): SGHVS, FNYEAQ. CDR3 length equals 15 residues. The V gene end was trimmed by 2 bases and the J gene end by 6 bases; junction bases not matched to a gene: 4. The CDR3 coding sequence is TGTGCCAGCAGCTTACCCCGGGACAGGGGCAATGAGCAGTTCTTC. Translating gives CASSLPRDRGNEQFF.

The chain carries TRBV27 and TRBJ1-3; 7 bases map to TRBD1. CDR1 is MNHEY and CDR2 is SMNVEV in the germline V gene (reference sequence). The CDR3 is made up of 14 amino acids. V shed 6 bases and J 0 bases; nucleotides not matched to a gene: 2. CDR3 protein: CASRGTVSGNTIYF. As DNA, the CDR3 is TGTGCCAGCAGAGGGACAGTCTCTGGAAACACCATATATTTT.

The CDR3 region is CAISEWRGAAGANVLTF. CDR3 nucleotides: TGTGCCATCAGTGAGTGGCGGGGGGCGGCTGGGGCCAACGTCCTGACTTTC. The chain is built from TRBV10-3 and TRBJ2-6, with 8 bases matching TRBD2. The CDR3 length is 17 residues. V shed 1 base and J 2 bases; nucleotides not matched to a gene: 4. Germline values: CDR1 ENHRY, CDR2 SYGVKD.

V is TRBV7-2 and J is TRBJ2-1; no definite D call. The V end was cut by 2 bases, the J end by 1 base, with 9 bases between. The CDR3 is 15 amino acids. Germline loops: CDR1 SGHTA, CDR2 FQGNSA. Written as DNA, the CDR3 is TGTGCCAGCAGCTTACACCGAGCTTCCTACAATGAGCAGTTCTTC. Amino acids: CASSLHRASYNEQFF.

The chain links TRBV28 to TRBJ2-1; a weak D match, TRBD2 (5 bases). CDR1 is MDHEN and CDR2 is SYDVKM in the germline V gene. CDR3 length: 16 amino acids. Trimming removed 2 bases from V and 0 bases from J, with 11 bases in between. The CDR3 DNA follows: TGTGCCAGCAGTTTAATATCGGGGAGCTCCTACAATGAGCAGTTCTTC. Translated: CASSLISGSSYNEQFF.

The J gene is TRBJ1-2, the V gene TRBV3-1 (or the pseudogene TRBV3-2); a weak D match, TRBD1 (6 bases). Germline loops: CDR1 LGHDT, CDR2 YNNKEL (reference sequence). The CDR3 runs 19 residues. V was trimmed by 0 bases and J by 2 bases, leaving 22 bases between them. CDR3 sequence: CASSQDKIRGGLINYGYTF. In DNA form, the CDR3 reads TGTGCCAGCAGCCAAGATAAAATTCGTGGGGGCCTAATCAACTATGGCTACACCTTC.

V gene TRBV7-2 combines with J gene TRBJ2-5, with D tentatively TRBD1 (5 bases). The germline V and J ends were trimmed by 4 bases and 0 bases, with 9 bases remaining between them. Germline CDR1 SGHTA, CDR2 FQGNSA. This CDR3 is built from 14 residues. CDR3 coding DNA: TGTGCCAGCAGCTCACAGGAGTACCAAGAGACCCAGTACTTC. Translated: CASSSQEYQETQYF.

The chain joins TRBV5-1 to TRBJ1-1; TRBD1 might be the D (5 bases). Germline CDR1 is SGHRS and CDR2 is YFSETQ. The V end was cut by 5 bases, the J end by 3 bases, with 20 bases between. The CDR3 is 16 residues long. The CDR3 sequence: CASSREVTGGHTEAFF. The DNA of the CDR3 is TGCGCCAGCAGTCGGGAGGTAACGGGGGGTCACACTGAAGCTTTCTTT.